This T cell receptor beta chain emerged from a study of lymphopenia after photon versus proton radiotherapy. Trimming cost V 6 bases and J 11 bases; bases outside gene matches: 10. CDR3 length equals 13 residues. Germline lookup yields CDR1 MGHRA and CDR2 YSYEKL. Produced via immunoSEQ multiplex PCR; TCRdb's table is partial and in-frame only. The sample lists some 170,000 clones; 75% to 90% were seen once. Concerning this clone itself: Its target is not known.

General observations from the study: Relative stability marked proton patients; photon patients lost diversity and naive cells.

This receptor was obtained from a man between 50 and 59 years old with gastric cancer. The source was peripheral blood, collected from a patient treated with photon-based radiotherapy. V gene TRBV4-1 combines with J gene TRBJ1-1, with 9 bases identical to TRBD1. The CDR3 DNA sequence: TGCGCCAGCAGACGGGACAGGGAGACGGGGGCTTTCTTT. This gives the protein CASRRDRETGAFF.